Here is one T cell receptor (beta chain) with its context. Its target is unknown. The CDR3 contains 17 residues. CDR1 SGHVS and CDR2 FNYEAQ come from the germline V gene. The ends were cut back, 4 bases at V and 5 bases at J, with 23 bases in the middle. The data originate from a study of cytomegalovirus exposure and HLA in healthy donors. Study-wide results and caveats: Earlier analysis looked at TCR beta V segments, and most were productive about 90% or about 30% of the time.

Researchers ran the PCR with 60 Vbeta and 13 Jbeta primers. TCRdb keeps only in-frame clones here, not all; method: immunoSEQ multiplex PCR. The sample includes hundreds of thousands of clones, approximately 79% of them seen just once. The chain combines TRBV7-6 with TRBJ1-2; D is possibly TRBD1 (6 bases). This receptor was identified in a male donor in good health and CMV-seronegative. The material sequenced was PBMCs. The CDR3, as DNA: TGTGCCAGCAGCTCTCGGGACCTAGGGGACAAGGGTTATGGCTACACCTTC. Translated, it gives CASSSRDLGDKGYGYTF.